The subject of this entry is one TCR beta chain. The protocol was immunoSEQ multiplex PCR, while the TCRdb copy is restricted to in-frame clones and leaves out a portion. The sample lists about 170,000 clones; around 87% were seen once. Seattle enrolled patients during active infection and tracked them longitudinally. This sample is part of a study of blood T cell repertoires in COVID-19. Study at large: COVID-19 samples, acute and convalescent, were from the United States, Italy and Spain. From T cells, B-cell-depleted T cells, or PBMCs came the material, which was cDNA or gDNA.

V trimming: 0 bases; J trimming: 1 base; junction bases outside the gene matches: 2. CDR3 length equals 15 residues. Germline-derived CDR1 and CDR2 are LGHNA and YNFKEQ. Sample: peripheral blood. The receptor was derived from a woman of 80 years or more with COVID-19, enrolled during active disease. The chain carries TRBV4-2 and TRBJ2-5, with 7 bases identical to TRBD1. The CDR3 sequence: CASSQEQGFQETQYF. The CDR3 DNA is TGTGCCAGCAGCCAAGAACAGGGGTTCCAAGAGACCCAGTACTTC.